The 9 T cell receptor beta chains given below trace back to one sample, sequenced in a study of blood T cell repertoires in COVID-19. Repertoires were generated with immunoSEQ multiplex PCR, while TCRdb's copy carries only in-frame clones and drops some. The sample lists about 200,000 clones, approximately 80% occurring once. Sample: PBMCs or T cells enriched from blood (not recorded which). Source of these receptors: a woman aged 60-70 years with acute COVID-19.

The CDR3 nucleotides are TGTGCCAGCAGCCCAGGGACAGAGAATTCACCCCTCCACTTT. Translating it yields CASSPGTENSPLHF. The chain carries TRBV7-9 and TRBJ1-6; TRBD1 matches at 7 bases. This CDR3 is 14 amino acids long. Germline V CDR1 and CDR2: SEHNR, FQNEAQ (reference sequence). Germline trimming cut 5 bases from V and 7 bases from J; bases unmatched to any gene: 5.

The chain carries TRBV19 and TRBJ1-6, with a possible D match to TRBD1 (6 bases). Looked up from germline, CDR1 is LNHDA and CDR2 is SQIVND (reference sequence). The V end was cut by 3 bases, the J end by 7 bases, with 10 bases between. The CDR3 has 14 amino acids. This CDR3 is CASSIGRGNSPLHF. CDR3 coding DNA: TGTGCCAGTAGTATCGGCAGGGGAAATTCACCCCTCCACTTT.

This clone appeared once. This chain links TRBV10-3 with TRBJ1-5; D remains ambiguous. The germline gives CDR1 ENHRY, CDR2 SYGVKD. This CDR3 has 16 amino acids. V dropped 1 base and J dropped 6 bases, with 16 bases sitting between them. The CDR3 is CAISEFSRRAGQPQHF. CDR3 sequence (DNA): TGTGCCATCAGTGAGTTCAGTAGGAGGGCGGGTCAGCCCCAGCATTTT.

The rearrangement links TRBV6-4 to TRBJ2-7, with TRBD2 matching 13 bases. Germline assignment: CDR1 MRHNA and CDR2 SNTAGT. V gave up 4 bases and J gave up 7 bases; unmatched junction bases: 10. The CDR3 contains 16 residues. The CDR3 DNA follows: TGTGCCAGCAGTGCCCCCCTAACTAGCGGGGGGGAAGAGCAGTACGTC. Protein product: CASSAPLTSGGEEQYV.

This sequence joins TRBV6-2 or TRBV6-3 and TRBJ1-6; maybe TRBD1 (6 bases). V shed 5 bases and J shed 6 bases, with 14 bases lying between them. The CDR3 is made up of 15 amino acids. Germline CDR1 reads MNHEY; CDR2 reads SVGEGT. CDR3 DNA: TGTGCCAGCAGTCCCCTTGGACAGAGTAATTCACCCCTCCACTTT. It specifies CASSPLGQSNSPLHF.

V is TRBV11-2 and J is TRBJ2-7; maybe TRBD2 (6 bases). V was clipped by 3 bases and J by 5 bases, with 14 bases between them. Germline CDR1 is SGHAT and CDR2 is FQNNGV. The length of the CDR3 is 14 residues. The DNA of the CDR3 is TGTGCCAGCAGCTTGGGCAGGAGGGGCGACGAGCAGTACTTC. Its translation: CASSLGRRGDEQYF. The whole variable domain, filled in from reference TRBV11-2 and TRBJ2-7, reads EAGVAQSPRYKIIEKRQSVAFWCNPISGHATLYWYQQILGQGPKLLIQFQNNGVVDDSQLPKDRFSAERLKGVDSTLKIQPAKLEDSAVYLCASSLGRRGDEQYFGPGTRLTVT.

The chain has TRBV5-6 and TRBJ1-1; possible D gene TRBD1, 5 bases. Per germline, CDR1 SGHDT and CDR2 YYEEEE. Deletions cut 4 bases from V and 4 bases from J, with 11 bases between. The CDR3 extends over 13 amino acids. CDR3 sequence (DNA): TGTGCCAGCAGCCGGGCTAGGGGCACTGAAGCTTTCTTT. This translates into CASSRARGTEAFF.

CDR3 residues: CASMRGQGVYEQYF. In DNA, the CDR3 is TGCGCCAGTATGAGAGGACAGGGGGTTTACGAGCAGTACTTC. This chain joins TRBV5-1 and TRBJ2-7; 10 bases fit TRBD1. The CDR3 has 14 residues. The V gene's germline CDR1 is SGHRS and CDR2 YFSETQ. The junction had 9 bases not matched to a gene; V was cut back by 8 bases and J by 4 bases. Based on the CDR3 plus reference TRBV5-1 and TRBJ2-7, the full variable domain is KAGVTQTPRYLIKTRGQQVTLSCSPISGHRSVSWYQQTPGQGLQFLFEYFSETQRNKGNFPGRFSGRQFSNSRSEMNVSTLELGDSALYLCASMRGQGVYEQYFGPGTRLTVT.

The chain carries TRBV28 and TRBJ1-2, with D perhaps matching TRBD1 (5 bases). The germline V gene has CDR1 MDHEN and CDR2 SYDVKM. Between the trimmed V and J ends, which lost 3 bases and 0 bases, there was a span of 14 bases. The CDR3 has 16 residues. The CDR3: CASSFLADTPNYGYTF. The CDR3, as DNA: TGTGCCAGCAGTTTCCTAGCGGACACTCCTAACTATGGCTACACCTTC.